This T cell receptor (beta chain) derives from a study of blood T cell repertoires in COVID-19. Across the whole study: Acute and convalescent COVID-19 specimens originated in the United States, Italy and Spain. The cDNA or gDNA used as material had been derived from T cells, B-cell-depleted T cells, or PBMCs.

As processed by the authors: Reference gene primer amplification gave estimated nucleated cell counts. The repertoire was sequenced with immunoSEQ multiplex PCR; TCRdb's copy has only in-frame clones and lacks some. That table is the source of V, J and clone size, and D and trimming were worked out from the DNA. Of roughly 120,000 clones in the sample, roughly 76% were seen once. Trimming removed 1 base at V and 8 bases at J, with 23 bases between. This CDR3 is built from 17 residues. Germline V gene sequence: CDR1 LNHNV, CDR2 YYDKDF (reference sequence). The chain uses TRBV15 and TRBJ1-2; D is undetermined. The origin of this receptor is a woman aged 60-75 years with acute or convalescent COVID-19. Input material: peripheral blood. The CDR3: CATSRVGQSLTVGGYTF. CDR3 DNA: TGTGCCACCAGCAGAGTTGGGCAGTCCTTGACGGTTGGGGGCTACACCTTC.